The 20 T cell receptor beta chains presented below share a single source sample, sequenced in a study of blood T cell repertoires in COVID-19. This table comes from immunoSEQ multiplex PCR, and its TCRdb copy is limited to in-frame clones, with some not included. The sample shows some 80,000 clones, roughly nine tenths of them seen only once. Source material: peripheral blood. The receptors come from a woman of 80 years or more with active or convalescent COVID-19.

CDR3 bases: TGTGCCAGCAGCTTACGCTTGGGAGGGACAGGGGGCAGAAACACTGAAGCTTTCTTT. Translating it yields CASSLRLGGTGGRNTEAFF. The chain links TRBV7-2 to TRBJ1-1, with 12 nucleotides matching TRBD1. CDR3 size: 19 residues. The J segment lost 2 bases and the V segment lost 2 bases, leaving 12 bases of the junction unmatched. Germline CDR1 and CDR2: SGHTA and FQGNSA.

The chain is built from TRBV24-1 and TRBJ2-5, with 12 positions matching TRBD1. This CDR3 comprises 16 residues. The V gene end was trimmed by 4 bases and the J gene end by 5 bases; junction bases not matched to a gene: 7. Per germline, CDR1 KGHDR and CDR2 SFDVKD. The chain's CDR3 is CATSESGQGARETQYF. CDR3 coding DNA: TGTGCCACCAGTGAATCGGGACAGGGGGCGCGTGAGACCCAGTACTTC.

The chain joins TRBV2 to TRBJ2-3, with 11 bases fitting TRBD2. This CDR3 region has 15 residues. Per germline, CDR1 SNHLY and CDR2 FYNNEI. After removal of 6 bases from V and 3 bases from J, the junction contained 5 bases not matched to a gene. The DNA of the CDR3 is TGTGCCAGCAGACAAACTAGCGGGGGAACAGATACGCAGTATTTT. Translated: CASRQTSGGTDTQYF.

The chain couples TRBV5-1 to TRBJ2-1, with 7 bases identical to TRBD2. V shed 2 bases and J 5 bases; nucleotides not matched to a gene: 1. This CDR3 spans 13 amino acids. From germline, CDR1 is SGHRS and CDR2 YFSETQ. This CDR3 is CASSFRGDNEQFF. In nucleotides, the CDR3 is TGCGCCAGCAGCTTCCGGGGGGACAATGAGCAGTTCTTC. Filled out from reference TRBV5-1 and TRBJ2-1, the complete variable domain reads KAGVTQTPRYLIKTRGQQVTLSCSPISGHRSVSWYQQTPGQGLQFLFEYFSETQRNKGNFPGRFSGRQFSNSRSEMNVSTLELGDSALYLCASSFRGDNEQFFGPGTRLTVL.

The V and J genes are TRBV24-1 and TRBJ1-2, with D perhaps TRBD1 (6 bases). The CDR3 sequence is 15 residues long. V was clipped by 5 bases and J by 4 bases, with 16 bases between them. The germline V gene encodes CDR1 KGHDR and CDR2 SFDVKD. The CDR3 region has the DNA TGTGCCACCAGTGGTGCCCGGACAGACCTCTATGGCTACACCTTC. It codes for CATSGARTDLYGYTF.

The chain joins TRBV12-3 or TRBV12-4 to TRBJ2-7; 7 positions agree with TRBD2. The V gene end was trimmed by 6 bases and the J gene end by 0 bases; junction bases not matched to a gene: 2. This CDR3 has 13 residues. The CDR3 loop reads CASSGGSSYEQYF. CDR3 in DNA: TGTGCCAGCAGCGGGGGGTCCTCCTACGAGCAGTACTTC.

The rearrangement uses TRBV5-1 and TRBJ1-4, with 8 bases aligning to TRBD1. The CDR3 length is 14 residues. Germline lookup yields CDR1 SGHRS and CDR2 YFSETQ. V gave up 4 bases and J gave up 8 bases; unmatched junction bases: 7. In DNA, the CDR3 is TGCGCCAGCAGCCCCGGACAGGGAAACGAAAAACTGTTTTTT. Translation gives CASSPGQGNEKLFF.

The J gene is TRBJ2-3, the V gene TRBV24-1; tentative D call: TRBD1 (5 bases). V shed 6 bases and J shed 6 bases, with 15 bases lying between them. The CDR3 has 14 residues. Looked up from germline, CDR1 is KGHDR and CDR2 is SFDVKD. CDR3 residues: CATSTSGATDTQYF. The CDR3 DNA sequence: TGTGCCACCAGTACATCTGGGGCTACCGATACGCAGTATTTT.

This sequence joins TRBV7-9 and TRBJ1-2; D perhaps matches TRBD1 (5 bases). The CDR3 covers 16 residues. In germline, CDR1 is SEHNR, CDR2 FQNEAQ (reference sequence). V lost 1 base to trimming and J lost 4 bases, with 16 bases between them. The CDR3 sequence is CASSLGGDGLLYGYTF. The CDR3 DNA is TGTGCCAGCAGCTTAGGGGGCGACGGACTACTCTATGGCTACACCTTC. Full variable domain (remainder filled in from reference TRBV7-9 and TRBJ1-2): DTGVSQNPRHKITKRGQNVTFRCDPISEHNRLYWYRQTLGQGPEFLTYFQNEAQLEKSRLLSDRFSAERPKGSFSTLEIQRTEQGDSAMYLCASSLGGDGLLYGYTFGSGTRLTVV.

The V call is TRBV5-6, the J call TRBJ2-5; 9 nucleotides line up with TRBD2. CDR3 length: 16 amino acids. The trim removed 0 bases at V and 2 bases at J, leaving 5 bases unmatched. In germline, CDR1 is SGHDT, CDR2 YYEEEE. In DNA, the CDR3 is TGTGCCAGCAGCTTGGGACTAGCGGAAGTACAAGAGACCCAGTACTTC. Encoded protein: CASSLGLAEVQETQYF.

The chain carries TRBV11-2 and TRBJ1-1, with unresolved D. Trimming stripped 5 bases from V and 0 bases from J, with 4 bases between. Germline V CDR1 and CDR2: SGHAT, FQNNGV. The CDR3 covers 12 residues. CDR3 sequence reads: CASSQMNTEAFF. The CDR3 region has the DNA TGTGCCAGCAGCCAGATGAACACTGAAGCTTTCTTT.

The chain is built from TRBV19 and TRBJ2-1, with TRBD1 as a possible D gene (6 bases). V was trimmed by 6 bases and J by 10 bases, leaving 16 bases between them. CDR3 length: 13 amino acids. Germline CDR1 reads LNHDA; CDR2 reads SQIVND (reference sequence). The CDR3 bases are TGTGCCAGTAGCCAGGGGAACCGTGGAGAGCAGTTCTTC. The encoded protein is CASSQGNRGEQFF.

In this sample, this clone turned up once. The chain combines TRBV28 with TRBJ2-1, with TRBD2 matching over 10 bases. Germline loops: CDR1 MDHEN, CDR2 SYDVKM. The trim removed 5 bases at V and 8 bases at J, leaving 9 bases unmatched. This CDR3 is 15 amino acids long. The CDR3 protein is CASSLSGGALDEQFF. The CDR3 coding sequence is TGTGCCAGCAGTCTCAGCGGGGGGGCCCTGGATGAGCAGTTCTTC.

This clone was counted between two and nine times. V and J are TRBV7-9 and TRBJ2-4; tentative D call: TRBD2 (5 bases). Trimming cost V 1 base and J 8 bases, with 9 bases left between them. The CDR3 spans 13 residues. The germline CDR1 and CDR2 sequences are SEHNR and FQNEAQ (reference sequence). The CDR3, as DNA: TGTGCCAGCAGCTTAGGGGGAGAGGACATTCAGTACTTC. It encodes CASSLGGEDIQYF.

The chain links TRBV29-1 to TRBJ1-1; D not certain. Germline-derived CDR1 and CDR2 are SQVTM and ANQGSEA. The ends were cut back, 3 bases at V and 4 bases at J, with 15 bases in the middle. The CDR3 is 14 residues long. The CDR3 loop is CSVDGPGIFTEAFF. In nucleotides, the CDR3 is TGCAGCGTTGACGGGCCGGGGATCTTCACTGAAGCTTTCTTT.

The gene calls are TRBV4-3 and TRBJ2-1; TRBD2 agrees at 9 bases. Trimming at V came to 4 bases and at J to 6 bases, leaving 10 bases not matched to a gene. The CDR3 has 16 amino acids. Germline assignment: CDR1 LGHNA and CDR2 YSLEER. This CDR3 reads CASSRMLAGAVNEQFF. CDR3 sequence (DNA): TGCGCCAGCAGCCGAATGTTAGCGGGGGCGGTCAATGAGCAGTTCTTC.

This clone was counted a single time. The rearrangement links TRBV3-1 (or the pseudogene TRBV3-2) to TRBJ1-4, with D perhaps matching TRBD1 (6 bases). CDR1 and CDR2 from the germline V gene are LGHDT and YNNKEL (reference sequence). This CDR3 contains 15 residues. The V end lost 1 base, the J end lost 8 bases, and 14 bases lay between the germline ends. DNA for the CDR3: TGTGCCAGCAGCCAAGCGGGGGGACAAAGGGAAAAACTGTTTTTT. Translating gives CASSQAGGQREKLFF.

The rearrangement uses TRBV7-2 and TRBJ1-2; tentatively, D is TRBD1 (6 bases). Trimming left V 2 bases short and J 7 bases short, with 11 bases between. Germline V CDR1 and CDR2: SGHTA, FQGNSA. This CDR3 has 13 residues. In DNA, the CDR3 is TGTGCCAGCAGCTTACTCGGCAGGGGTGGCTACACCTTC. Amino acids: CASSLLGRGGYTF.

This chain links TRBV11-2 with TRBJ2-7; possible D gene TRBD1, 6 bases. V dropped 1 base and J dropped 0 bases, with 7 bases sitting between them. This CDR3 contains 14 residues. Germline CDR1 and CDR2: SGHAT and FQNNGV. The CDR3 DNA sequence: TGTGCCAGCAGCTTAGGAGGGGGCTCCTACGAGCAGTACTTC. Amino acid sequence: CASSLGGGSYEQYF.

The count of this clone is one. The genes are TRBV11-2 and TRBJ2-7; weak D call: TRBD2 (6 bases). Per germline, CDR1 SGHAT and CDR2 FQNNGV. V was shortened by 5 bases and J by 5 bases, with 19 bases between the two germline ends. This CDR3 is built from 15 residues. The CDR3 sequence is CASSHPAGGIDEQYF. The CDR3 DNA reads TGTGCCAGCAGCCACCCCGCCGGCGGGATAGACGAGCAGTACTTC.